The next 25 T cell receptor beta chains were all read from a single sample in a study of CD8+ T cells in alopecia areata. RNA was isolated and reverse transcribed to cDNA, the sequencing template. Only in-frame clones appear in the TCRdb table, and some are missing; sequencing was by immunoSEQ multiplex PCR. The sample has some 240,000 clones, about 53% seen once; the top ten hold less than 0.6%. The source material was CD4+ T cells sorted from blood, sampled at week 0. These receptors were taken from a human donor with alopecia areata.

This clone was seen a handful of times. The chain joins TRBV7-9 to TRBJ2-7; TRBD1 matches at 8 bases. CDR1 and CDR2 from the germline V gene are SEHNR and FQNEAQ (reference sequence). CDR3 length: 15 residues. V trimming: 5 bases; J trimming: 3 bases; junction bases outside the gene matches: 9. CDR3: CASSESTGTGYEQYF. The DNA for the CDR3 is TGTGCCAGCAGCGAATCGACCGGGACAGGCTACGAGCAGTACTTC.

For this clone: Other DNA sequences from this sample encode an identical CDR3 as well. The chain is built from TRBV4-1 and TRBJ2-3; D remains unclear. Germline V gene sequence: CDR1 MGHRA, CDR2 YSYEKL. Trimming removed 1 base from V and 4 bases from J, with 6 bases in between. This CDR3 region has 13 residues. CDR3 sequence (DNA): TGCGCCAGCAGCCAAGGAGAAGCAGATACGCAGTATTTT. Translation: CASSQGEADTQYF.

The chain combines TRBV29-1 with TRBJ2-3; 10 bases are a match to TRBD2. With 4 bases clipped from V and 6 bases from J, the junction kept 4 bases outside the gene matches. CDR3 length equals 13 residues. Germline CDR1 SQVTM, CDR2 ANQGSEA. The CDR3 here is CSVVGLASDTQYF. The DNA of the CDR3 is TGCAGCGTTGTGGGACTAGCGTCGGATACGCAGTATTTT.

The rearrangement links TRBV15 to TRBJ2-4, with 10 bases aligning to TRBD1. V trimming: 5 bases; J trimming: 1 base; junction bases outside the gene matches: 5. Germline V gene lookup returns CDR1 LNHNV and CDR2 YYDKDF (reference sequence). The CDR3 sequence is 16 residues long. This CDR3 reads CATSAGTGAAKNIQYF. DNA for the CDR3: TGTGCCACCAGCGCCGGGACAGGGGCCGCCAAAAACATTCAGTACTTC.

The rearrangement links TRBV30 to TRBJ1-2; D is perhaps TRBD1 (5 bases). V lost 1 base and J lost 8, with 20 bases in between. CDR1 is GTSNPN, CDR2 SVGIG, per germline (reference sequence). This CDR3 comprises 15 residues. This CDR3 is CAWSGYTVGQTGYTF. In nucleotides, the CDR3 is TGTGCCTGGAGTGGATACACTGTGGGGCAAACGGGCTACACCTTC.

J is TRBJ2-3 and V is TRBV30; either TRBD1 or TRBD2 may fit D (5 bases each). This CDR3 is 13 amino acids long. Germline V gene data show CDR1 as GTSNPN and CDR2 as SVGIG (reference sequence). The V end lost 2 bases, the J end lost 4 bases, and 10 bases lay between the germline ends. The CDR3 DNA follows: TGTGCCTGGAGTCGGGGCGAGGCAGATACGCAGTATTTT. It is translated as CAWSRGEADTQYF.

The DNA of the CDR3 is TGTGCCAGCACCTCAGGGGCGTCCGGCGGGGCCAACGTCCTGACTTTC. Translation: CASTSGASGGANVLTF. This chain joins TRBV6-6 and TRBJ2-6; maybe TRBD1 (6 bases). V lost 7 bases to trimming and J lost 4 bases, with 17 bases between them. The germline V gene has CDR1 MNHNY and CDR2 SVGAGI (reference sequence). The length of the CDR3 is 16 residues.

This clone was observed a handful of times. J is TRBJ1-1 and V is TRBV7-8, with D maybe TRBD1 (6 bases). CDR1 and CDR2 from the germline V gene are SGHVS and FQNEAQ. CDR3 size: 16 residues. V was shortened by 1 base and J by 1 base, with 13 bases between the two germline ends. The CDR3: CASSLGRVQGNTEAFF. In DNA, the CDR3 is TGTGCCAGCAGCTTAGGTCGGGTACAGGGGAACACTGAAGCTTTCTTT.

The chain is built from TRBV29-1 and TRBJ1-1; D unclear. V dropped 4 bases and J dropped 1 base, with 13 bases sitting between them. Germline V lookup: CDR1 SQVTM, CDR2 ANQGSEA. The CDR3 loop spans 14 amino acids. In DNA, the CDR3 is TGCAGCGTTGTACGGGGTTCCTCGAACACTGAAGCTTTCTTT. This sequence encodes CSVVRGSSNTEAFF. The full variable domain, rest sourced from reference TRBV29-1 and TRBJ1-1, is SAVISQKPSRDICQRGTSLTIQCQVDSQVTMMFWYRQQPGQSLTLIATANQGSEATYESGFVIDKFPISRPNLTFSTLTVSNMSPEDSSIYLCSVVRGSSNTEAFFGQGTRLTVV.

The CDR3 bases are TGTGCCAGCAGTTCGTGGAATCAAGAGACCCAGTACTTC. This codes for CASSSWNQETQYF. The chain employs TRBV27 and TRBJ2-5, with D unresolved. This CDR3 is built from 13 residues. Germline assignment: CDR1 MNHEY and CDR2 SMNVEV (reference sequence). With 4 bases removed from V and 2 bases from J, the gap between germline ends came to 8 bases.

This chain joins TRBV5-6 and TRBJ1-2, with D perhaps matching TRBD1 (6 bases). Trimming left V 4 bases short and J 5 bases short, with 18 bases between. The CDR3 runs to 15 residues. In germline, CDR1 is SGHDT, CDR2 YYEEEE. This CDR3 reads CASSVTGLQGYGYTF. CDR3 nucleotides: TGTGCCAGCAGCGTGACGGGACTCCAGGGGTATGGCTACACCTTC.

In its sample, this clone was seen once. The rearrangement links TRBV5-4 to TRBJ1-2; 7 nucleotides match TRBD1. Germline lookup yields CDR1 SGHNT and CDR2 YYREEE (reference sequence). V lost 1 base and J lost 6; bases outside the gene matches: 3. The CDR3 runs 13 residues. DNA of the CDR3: TGTGCCAGCAGCTTGCAGGGGGTGGATGGCTACACCTTC. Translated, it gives CASSLQGVDGYTF. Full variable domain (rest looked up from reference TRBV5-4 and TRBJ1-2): ETGVTQSPTHLIKTRGQQVTLRCSSQSGHNTVSWYQQALGQGPQFIFQYYREEENGRGNFPPRFSGLQFPNYSSELNVNALELDDSALYLCASSLQGVDGYTFGSGTRLTVV.

CDR3 region: CASTGTGGPGELFF. Written as DNA, the CDR3 is TGTGCCAGCACCGGGACAGGGGGTCCCGGGGAGCTGTTTTTT. The rearrangement joins TRBV2 to TRBJ2-2, with 11 positions matching TRBD1. Germline trimming cut 7 bases from V and 6 bases from J; bases unmatched to any gene: 4. The V gene's germline CDR1 is SNHLY and CDR2 FYNNEI. This CDR3 is built from 14 residues.

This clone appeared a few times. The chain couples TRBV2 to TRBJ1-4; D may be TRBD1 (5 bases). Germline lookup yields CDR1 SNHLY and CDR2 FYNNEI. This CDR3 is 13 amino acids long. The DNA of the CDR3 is TGTGTCACAACCAGGGAAGAGGGCGAAAAACTGTTTTTT. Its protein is CVTTREEGEKLFF.

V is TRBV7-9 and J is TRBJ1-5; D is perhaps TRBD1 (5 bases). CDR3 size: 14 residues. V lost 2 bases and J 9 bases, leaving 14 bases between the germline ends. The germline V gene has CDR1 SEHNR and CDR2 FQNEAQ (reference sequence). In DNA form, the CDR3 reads TGTGCCAGCAGCTTATGGGGGGAGTCACCGCCCCAGCATTTT. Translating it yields CASSLWGESPPQHF.

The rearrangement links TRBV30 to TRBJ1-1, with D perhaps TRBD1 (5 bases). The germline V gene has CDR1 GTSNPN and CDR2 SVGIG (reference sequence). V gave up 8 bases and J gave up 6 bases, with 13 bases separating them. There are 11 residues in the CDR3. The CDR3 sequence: CAGGRGAEAFF. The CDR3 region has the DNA TGTGCCGGGGGTCGGGGAGCTGAAGCTTTCTTT.

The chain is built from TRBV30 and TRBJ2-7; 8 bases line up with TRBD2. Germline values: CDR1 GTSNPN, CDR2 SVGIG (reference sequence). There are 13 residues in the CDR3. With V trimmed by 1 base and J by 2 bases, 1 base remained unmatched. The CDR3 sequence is CAWSGAGAYEQYF. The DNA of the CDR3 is TGTGCCTGGAGTGGAGCGGGAGCCTACGAGCAGTACTTC.

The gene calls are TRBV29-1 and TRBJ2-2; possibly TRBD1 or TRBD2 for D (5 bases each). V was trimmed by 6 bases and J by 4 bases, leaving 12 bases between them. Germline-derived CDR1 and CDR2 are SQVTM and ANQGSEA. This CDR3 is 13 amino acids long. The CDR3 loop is CSVRGVVTGELFF. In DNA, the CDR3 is TGCAGCGTAAGAGGGGTGGTCACCGGGGAGCTGTTTTTT.

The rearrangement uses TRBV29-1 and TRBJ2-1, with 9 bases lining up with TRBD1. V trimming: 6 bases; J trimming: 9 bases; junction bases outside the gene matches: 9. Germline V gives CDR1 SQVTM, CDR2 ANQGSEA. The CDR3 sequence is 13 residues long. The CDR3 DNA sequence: TGCAGCGTGAGTGACAGGGGGGTCGGTGAGCAGTTCTTC. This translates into CSVSDRGVGEQFF.

The chain's CDR3 is CAWSRTSGGADTQYF. The CDR3 DNA is TGTGCCTGGAGTAGGACTAGCGGGGGCGCAGATACGCAGTATTTT. The chain carries TRBV30 and TRBJ2-3; 13 nucleotides line up with TRBD2. V shed 2 bases, J shed 4 bases, and the junction held 3 bases outside the gene matches. This CDR3 comprises 15 residues. Germline V lookup: CDR1 GTSNPN, CDR2 SVGIG (reference sequence).

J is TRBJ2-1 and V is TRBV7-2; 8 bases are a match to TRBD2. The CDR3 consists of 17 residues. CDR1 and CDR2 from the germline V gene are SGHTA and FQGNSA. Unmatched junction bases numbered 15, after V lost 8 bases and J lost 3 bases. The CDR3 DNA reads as TGTGCCAGCTCACGACTAGCGCTATGGCCGCGCTACAATGAGCAGTTCTTC. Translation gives CASSRLALWPRYNEQFF.

The CDR3 region has the DNA TGTGCCACCAGCAGAACCCCCCAGGATACGCAGTATTTT. Translating it yields CATSRTPQDTQYF. This chain links TRBV15 with TRBJ2-3, with D uncertain. Germline CDR1 LNHNV, CDR2 YYDKDF (reference sequence). Trimming pared 2 bases from V and 6 bases from J, leaving 9 bases between. This CDR3 is built from 13 residues.

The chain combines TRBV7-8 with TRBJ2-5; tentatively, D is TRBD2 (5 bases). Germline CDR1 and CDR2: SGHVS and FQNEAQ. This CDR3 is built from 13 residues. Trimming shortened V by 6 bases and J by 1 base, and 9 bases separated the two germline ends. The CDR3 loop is CASSIGSQETQYF. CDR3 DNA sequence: TGTGCCAGCAGTATAGGGAGCCAAGAGACCCAGTACTTC.

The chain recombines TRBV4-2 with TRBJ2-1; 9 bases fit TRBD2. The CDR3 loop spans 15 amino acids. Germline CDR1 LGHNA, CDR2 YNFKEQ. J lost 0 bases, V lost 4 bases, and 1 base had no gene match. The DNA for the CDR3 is TGTGCCAGCAGCCTTAGCGGGGGCTCCTACAATGAGCAGTTCTTC. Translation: CASSLSGGSYNEQFF.

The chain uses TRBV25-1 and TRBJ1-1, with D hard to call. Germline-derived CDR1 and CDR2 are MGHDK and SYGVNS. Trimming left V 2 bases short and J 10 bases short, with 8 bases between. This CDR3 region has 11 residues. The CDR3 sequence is CASSEARVAFF. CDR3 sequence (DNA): TGTGCCAGCAGTGAAGCGAGGGTAGCTTTCTTT.